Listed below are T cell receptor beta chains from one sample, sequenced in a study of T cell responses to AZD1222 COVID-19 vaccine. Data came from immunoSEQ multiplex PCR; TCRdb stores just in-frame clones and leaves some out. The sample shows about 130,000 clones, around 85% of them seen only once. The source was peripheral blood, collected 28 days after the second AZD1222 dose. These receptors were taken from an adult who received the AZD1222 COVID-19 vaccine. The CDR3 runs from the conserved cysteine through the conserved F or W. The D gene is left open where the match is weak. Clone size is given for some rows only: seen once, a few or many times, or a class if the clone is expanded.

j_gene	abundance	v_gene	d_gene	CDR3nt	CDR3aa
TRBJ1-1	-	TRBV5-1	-	TGCGCCAGCAGCTTGATGTTGGCAGTCTCTGAAGCTTTCTTT	CASSLMLAVSEAFF
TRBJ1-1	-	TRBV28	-	TGTGCCAGCAGTTTAGGGCAGTTTAACACTGAAGCTTTCTTT	CASSLGQFNTEAFF
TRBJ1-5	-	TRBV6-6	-	TGTGCCAGCAGTAAACAGGGTGCCGATCAGCCCCAGCATTTT	CASSKQGADQPQHF
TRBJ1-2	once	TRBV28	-	TGTGCCAGCAGCCCGCCGGAGTGGGAGGTCTATGGCTACACCTTC	CASSPPEWEVYGYTF
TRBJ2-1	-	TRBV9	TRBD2	TGTGCCAGCAGCATCCTAGCGGAGACCTACAATGAGCAGTTCTTC	CASSILAETYNEQFF
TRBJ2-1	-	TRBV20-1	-	TGCAGTGCTCGATTGGAGGAGCAGTTCTTC	CSARLEEQFF
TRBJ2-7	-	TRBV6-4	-	TGTGCCAGCAGTCATCACAGGTTTGGCTCCTACGAGCAGTACTTC	CASSHHRFGSYEQYF
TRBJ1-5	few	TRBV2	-	TGTGCCAGCACTGGGGATTTAAATCAGCCCCAGCATTTT	CASTGDLNQPQHF
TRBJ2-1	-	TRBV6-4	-	TGTGCCAGTAGTAGGGAGGTCAGCTTCAATGAGCAGTTCTTC	CASSREVSFNEQFF
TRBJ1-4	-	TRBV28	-	TGTGCCAGCAGTTTAAGGGGAACAGGGTTCGGCGAAAAACTGTTTTTT	CASSLRGTGFGEKLFF
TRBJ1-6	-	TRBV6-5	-	TGTGCCAGCTTGGAAGACTATAATTCACCCCTCCACTTT	CASLEDYNSPLHF
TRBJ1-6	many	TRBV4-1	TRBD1	TGCGCCAGCAGCCTCCGGGACAGGGATAATTCACCCCTCCACTTT	CASSLRDRDNSPLHF
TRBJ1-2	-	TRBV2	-	TGTGCCAGTGAGGACAGCCTTAGAGATTATGGCTACACCTTC	CASEDSLRDYGYTF
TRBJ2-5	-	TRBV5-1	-	TGCGCCAGCAGCTTCCCTGCCCAGGGGGAGACCCAGTACTTC	CASSFPAQGETQYF
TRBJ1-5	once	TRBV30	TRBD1	TGTGCCTGGAGTTTCACAGGGGGAGATCAGCCCCAGCATTTT	CAWSFTGGDQPQHF
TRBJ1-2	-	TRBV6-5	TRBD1	TGTGCCAGCAGAATACAGGGGGCGGGTAACTATGGCTACACCTTC	CASRIQGAGNYGYTF
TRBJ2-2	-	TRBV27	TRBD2	TGTGCCAGCAGTTTAGGACGGGGGGGTGACACCGGGGAGCTGTTTTTT	CASSLGRGGDTGELFF